This T cell receptor (beta chain) was observed in a study of T cell clonality in common variable immunodeficiency. Study-wide results and limits: Repertoire-complication correlations in CVID were limited by patient heterogeneity.

Worth noting for this clone: What it binds is unknown. The DNA ends 3 residues before the CDR3 does, and the rest of the CDR3 is filled in from the germline J gene.

Here immunoSEQ multiplex PCR was the method, and the copy in TCRdb shows in-frame clones only, minus some. The sample has about 39,000 clones, none seen only once. CDR1 and CDR2 from the germline V gene are KGHSH and LQKENI. The CDR3 spans 13 residues. Trimming took 6 bases from V and 5 from J, leaving 14 bases between them. Sample: peripheral blood mononuclear cells. This TCR was sampled from a person aged 18 to 75 in good health. The J gene is TRBJ2-7, the V gene TRBV18; tentatively, D is TRBD2 (6 bases). The CDR3 DNA, read in part, is TGTGCCAGCTCCCACGGGGGTTCGAACGAG. This codes for CASSHGGSNE. The entire CDR3 protein is CASSHGGSNEQYF.